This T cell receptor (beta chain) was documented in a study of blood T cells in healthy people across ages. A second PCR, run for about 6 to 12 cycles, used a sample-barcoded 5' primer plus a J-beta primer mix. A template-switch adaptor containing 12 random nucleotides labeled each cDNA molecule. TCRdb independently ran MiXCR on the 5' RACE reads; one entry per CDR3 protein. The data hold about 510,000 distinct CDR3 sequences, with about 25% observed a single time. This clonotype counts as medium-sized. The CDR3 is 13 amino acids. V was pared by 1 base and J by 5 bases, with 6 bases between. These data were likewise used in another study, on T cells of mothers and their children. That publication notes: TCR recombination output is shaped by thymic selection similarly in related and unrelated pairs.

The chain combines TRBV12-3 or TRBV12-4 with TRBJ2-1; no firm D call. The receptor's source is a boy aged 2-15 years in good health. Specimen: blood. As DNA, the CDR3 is TGTGCCAGCAGTTTAGGGCAGAACAATGAGCAGTTCTTC. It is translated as CASSLGQNNEQFF.